The clone carrying this T cell receptor (beta chain) was counted a few times. This table comes from immunoSEQ multiplex PCR, and its TCRdb copy is limited to in-frame clones, with some not included. Of roughly 100,000 clones in the sample, roughly 92% were seen once. This record belongs to a study of control samples from healthy donors and cancer patients. The CDR3 is made up of 16 amino acids. Trimming removed 1 base from V and 0 bases from J, with 8 bases in between. Per germline, CDR1 SGHKS and CDR2 YYEKEE (reference sequence). The chain recombines TRBV5-5 with TRBJ1-6; the D is unclear. This clonotype was sampled from a human donor in good health. The donor label of this sample is uncertain. The sample was blood. CDR3 region: CASSLTPSSYNSPLHF. The CDR3 DNA sequence: TGTGCCAGCAGCTTGACCCCGAGCTCCTATAATTCACCCCTCCACTTT. Complete variable domain (other parts from reference TRBV5-5 and TRBJ1-6): DAGVTQSPTHLIKTRGQQVTLRCSPISGHKSVSWYQQVLGQGPQFIFQYYEKEERGRGNFPDRFSARQFPNYSSELNVNALLLGDSALYLCASSLTPSSYNSPLHFGNGTRLTVT.